This TCR beta chain appears in the sequencing data of a study of blood T cell repertoires in COVID-19. TCRdb keeps only in-frame clones here, not all; method: immunoSEQ multiplex PCR. Here the sample spans roughly 300,000 clones, 70% to 90% being singletons. The V gene's germline CDR1 is SEHNR and CDR2 FQNEAQ (reference sequence). V lost 3 bases and J lost 3; bases outside the gene matches: 4. CDR3 length equals 15 residues. The receptor was derived from a woman in her 30s who had recovered from COVID-19. Sequenced: PBMCs or T cells enriched from blood (not recorded which). V usage is TRBV7-9 and J usage is TRBJ1-1; 10 bases align to TRBD1. Here the CDR3 reads CASSFGDRGYTEAFF. In nucleotides, the CDR3 is TGTGCCAGCAGCTTTGGGGACAGGGGTTACACTGAAGCTTTCTTT.